These T cell receptor beta chains were read from a single sample in a study of cytomegalovirus exposure and HLA in healthy donors. TCRdb's table, derived via immunoSEQ multiplex PCR, lists solely in-frame clones and lacks some. The top ten clones hold 2.5% to 3% of a sample with 140,000 to 150,000 clones, more than 75% of them seen once. Sequenced sample: PBMCs. These receptors came from a female donor in good health and CMV-seronegative. Each CDR3 is given with its conserved first and last residue. Each record gives: D gene, J gene, V gene, clone size, CDR3 length, CDR3 protein, CDR3 DNA. A D gene is named only where the DNA matches it firmly. Size is stated for part of the rows, as once, few or many counts, or as a class when the clone is expanded.

d_call: TRBD1; j_call: TRBJ2-7; v_call: TRBV5-1; clone_size: .; cdr3_length: 15; cdr3_aa: CASSSPGQVNYEQYF; cdr3_nt: TGCGCCAGCAGCTCCCCGGGACAGGTAAACTACGAGCAGTACTTC
d_call: TRBD2; j_call: TRBJ2-7; v_call: TRBV5-1; clone_size: .; cdr3_length: 13; cdr3_aa: CASRLAGAREQYF; cdr3_nt: TGCGCCAGCAGATTAGCGGGAGCGCGGGAGCAGTACTTC
d_call: .; j_call: TRBJ2-1; v_call: TRBV27; clone_size: .; cdr3_length: 15; cdr3_aa: CASSLELRPGNEQFF; cdr3_nt: TGTGCCAGCAGTTTGGAGCTCAGACCGGGCAATGAGCAGTTCTTC
d_call: .; j_call: TRBJ1-2; v_call: TRBV19; clone_size: .; cdr3_length: 14; cdr3_aa: CASSIAPQGRGYTF; cdr3_nt: TGTGCCAGTAGTATCGCCCCACAGGGCCGAGGCTACACCTTC
d_call: .; j_call: TRBJ1-5; v_call: TRBV7-9; clone_size: .; cdr3_length: 15; cdr3_aa: CASSLGQGSNQPQHF; cdr3_nt: TGTGCCAGCAGCTTAGGGCAGGGAAGCAATCAGCCCCAGCATTTT
d_call: TRBD1; j_call: TRBJ2-7; v_call: TRBV28; clone_size: .; cdr3_length: 15; cdr3_aa: CASSLGDRLSYEQYF; cdr3_nt: TGTGCCAGCAGTTTAGGGGACAGATTATCCTACGAGCAGTACTTC
d_call: .; j_call: TRBJ2-6; v_call: TRBV5-6; clone_size: .; cdr3_length: 16; cdr3_aa: CASSGGSGSGANVLTF; cdr3_nt: TGTGCCAGCAGTGGTGGCAGCGGCTCTGGGGCCAACGTCCTGACTTTC
d_call: TRBD1; j_call: TRBJ1-2; v_call: TRBV5-1; clone_size: .; cdr3_length: 14; cdr3_aa: CASSPQGAQNGYTF; cdr3_nt: TGCGCCAGCAGCCCGCAGGGGGCGCAGAATGGCTACACCTTC
d_call: .; j_call: TRBJ1-1; v_call: TRBV7-9; clone_size: .; cdr3_length: 15; cdr3_aa: CASSPTGGMNTEAFF; cdr3_nt: TGTGCCAGCAGTCCGACGGGGGGTATGAACACTGAAGCTTTCTTT
d_call: .; j_call: TRBJ1-2; v_call: TRBV6-1; clone_size: .; cdr3_length: 12; cdr3_aa: CASSDRGGGYTF; cdr3_nt: TGTGCCAGCAGCGACAGAGGGGGTGGCTACACCTTC
d_call: TRBD1; j_call: TRBJ1-6; v_call: TRBV5-6; clone_size: few; cdr3_length: 15; cdr3_aa: CASSPRTGQDSPLHF; cdr3_nt: TGTGCCAGCAGCCCTAGGACAGGTCAAGATTCACCCCTCCACTTT
d_call: .; j_call: TRBJ1-2; v_call: TRBV7-9; clone_size: .; cdr3_length: 15; cdr3_aa: CASSLVGADHSGYTF; cdr3_nt: TGTGCCAGCAGCTTAGTTGGGGCAGATCATAGTGGCTACACCTTC
d_call: TRBD1; j_call: TRBJ1-2; v_call: TRBV5-4; clone_size: .; cdr3_length: 17; cdr3_aa: CASSFDSGTGGSYGYTF; cdr3_nt: TGTGCCAGCAGCTTTGACTCCGGGACAGGGGGCAGCTATGGCTACACCTTC
d_call: .; j_call: TRBJ2-7; v_call: TRBV13; clone_size: .; cdr3_length: 14; cdr3_aa: CASSLRGLLYEQYF; cdr3_nt: TGTGCCAGCAGCTTAAGGGGGTTGCTCTACGAGCAGTACTTC
d_call: .; j_call: TRBJ1-1; v_call: TRBV5-4; clone_size: .; cdr3_length: 15; cdr3_aa: CASSHPRGGNTEAFF; cdr3_nt: TGTGCCAGCAGCCATCCTAGAGGGGGAAACACTGAAGCTTTCTTT
d_call: TRBD1; j_call: TRBJ1-2; v_call: TRBV28; clone_size: .; cdr3_length: 16; cdr3_aa: CASTKVLARGRLGYTF; cdr3_nt: TGTGCCAGCACCAAGGTCCTGGCCAGGGGGCGTCTTGGCTACACCTTC
d_call: TRBD1; j_call: TRBJ2-7; v_call: TRBV10-1; clone_size: .; cdr3_length: 15; cdr3_aa: CASSESLGQGYEQYF; cdr3_nt: TGCGCCAGCAGTGAGTCACTGGGACAGGGGTACGAGCAGTACTTC
d_call: TRBD2; j_call: TRBJ2-1; v_call: TRBV10-2; clone_size: .; cdr3_length: 16; cdr3_aa: CASEGGTSGRDNEQFF; cdr3_nt: TGCGCCAGCGAAGGTGGGACTAGCGGGAGGGACAATGAGCAGTTCTTC
d_call: .; j_call: TRBJ2-5; v_call: TRBV5-1; clone_size: once; cdr3_length: 15; cdr3_aa: CASSPLPGQQETQYF; cdr3_nt: TGCGCCAGCAGCCCCCTCCCCGGACAGCAAGAGACCCAGTACTTC
d_call: TRBD1; j_call: TRBJ1-1; v_call: TRBV7-2; clone_size: .; cdr3_length: 14; cdr3_aa: CASSPQPGQLEAFF; cdr3_nt: TGTGCCAGCAGCCCTCAACCGGGACAGCTTGAAGCTTTCTTT
d_call: TRBD2; j_call: TRBJ2-1; v_call: TRBV5-4; clone_size: .; cdr3_length: 16; cdr3_aa: CASSTPGLAGGNEQFF; cdr3_nt: TGTGCCAGCAGCACGCCGGGACTAGCGGGAGGCAATGAGCAGTTCTTC
d_call: .; j_call: TRBJ2-7; v_call: TRBV4-1; clone_size: .; cdr3_length: 15; cdr3_aa: CASSQAPGGAYEQYF; cdr3_nt: TGCGCCAGCAGCCAAGCCCCCGGCGGCGCTTACGAGCAGTACTTC
d_call: TRBD1; j_call: TRBJ1-1; v_call: TRBV19; clone_size: .; cdr3_length: 16; cdr3_aa: CASSITGQGKRTEAFF; cdr3_nt: TGTGCCAGTAGTATAACGGGACAGGGAAAGAGGACTGAAGCTTTCTTT
d_call: .; j_call: TRBJ1-1; v_call: TRBV27; clone_size: .; cdr3_length: 17; cdr3_aa: CASSPSRRGAPYTEAFF; cdr3_nt: TGTGCCAGCAGTCCCTCGCGGCGGGGCGCTCCATACACTGAAGCTTTCTTT
d_call: .; j_call: TRBJ2-2; v_call: TRBV19; clone_size: .; cdr3_length: 12; cdr3_aa: CASKMRTGELFF; cdr3_nt: TGTGCCAGTAAAATGAGGACCGGGGAGCTGTTTTTT
d_call: .; j_call: TRBJ2-1; v_call: TRBV15; clone_size: .; cdr3_length: 13; cdr3_aa: CATSKGFYNEQFF; cdr3_nt: TGTGCCACCAGCAAGGGGTTTTACAATGAGCAGTTCTTC
d_call: TRBD1; j_call: TRBJ1-1; v_call: TRBV28; clone_size: .; cdr3_length: 15; cdr3_aa: CASSTRGQNYLEAFF; cdr3_nt: TGTGCCAGCAGTACGCGGGGACAGAACTACCTTGAAGCTTTCTTT
d_call: TRBD1; j_call: TRBJ1-2; v_call: TRBV28; clone_size: .; cdr3_length: 15; cdr3_aa: CASSPADRGFYGYTF; cdr3_nt: TGTGCCAGCAGTCCCGCCGACAGGGGCTTCTATGGCTACACCTTC
d_call: .; j_call: TRBJ1-3; v_call: TRBV5-1; clone_size: few; cdr3_length: 11; cdr3_aa: CATGAGNTIYF; cdr3_nt: TGCGCCACAGGGGCTGGAAACACCATATATTTT
d_call: .; j_call: TRBJ1-5; v_call: TRBV6-1; clone_size: .; cdr3_length: 15; cdr3_aa: CASSTRQNSNQPQHF; cdr3_nt: TGTGCCAGCAGTACCAGACAGAATAGCAATCAGCCCCAGCATTTT
d_call: .; j_call: TRBJ1-5; v_call: TRBV10-3; clone_size: .; cdr3_length: 15; cdr3_aa: CAISEFGGGNQPQHF; cdr3_nt: TGTGCCATCAGTGAGTTTGGGGGGGGGAATCAGCCCCAGCATTTT
d_call: .; j_call: TRBJ2-3; v_call: TRBV7-2; clone_size: .; cdr3_length: 14; cdr3_aa: CASSHRDFTDTQYF; cdr3_nt: TGTGCCAGCAGCCACCGGGACTTCACAGATACGCAGTATTTT
d_call: TRBD2; j_call: TRBJ2-1; v_call: TRBV7-3; clone_size: .; cdr3_length: 15; cdr3_aa: CASSSSGGGLGMQFF; cdr3_nt: TGTGCCAGCAGCTCTAGCGGGGGGGGATTAGGGATGCAGTTCTTC
d_call: TRBD1; j_call: TRBJ1-2; v_call: TRBV10-3; clone_size: .; cdr3_length: 15; cdr3_aa: CAIGGHRGNNYGYTF; cdr3_nt: TGTGCCATCGGGGGTCACAGGGGGAATAACTATGGCTACACCTTC
d_call: .; j_call: TRBJ1-2; v_call: TRBV30; clone_size: .; cdr3_length: 15; cdr3_aa: CAWYTSRYPSYGYTF; cdr3_nt: TGTGCCTGGTACACATCCAGGTACCCGAGCTATGGCTACACCTTC
d_call: .; j_call: TRBJ1-2; v_call: TRBV4-1; clone_size: .; cdr3_length: 15; cdr3_aa: CASSQGDLADYGYTF; cdr3_nt: TGCGCCAGCAGCCAAGGGGACTTGGCCGATTATGGCTACACCTTC
d_call: .; j_call: TRBJ2-5; v_call: TRBV11-1; clone_size: .; cdr3_length: 14; cdr3_aa: CASSPGRGQETQYF; cdr3_nt: TGTGCCAGCAGCCCGGGTAGGGGCCAAGAGACCCAGTACTTC
d_call: .; j_call: TRBJ1-3; v_call: TRBV5-1; clone_size: .; cdr3_length: 15; cdr3_aa: CASSLGGFAGNTIYF; cdr3_nt: TGCGCCAGCAGCTTAGGAGGGTTCGCTGGAAACACCATATATTTT
d_call: .; j_call: TRBJ1-5; v_call: TRBV25-1; clone_size: .; cdr3_length: 13; cdr3_aa: CASSDGGNQPQHF; cdr3_nt: TGTGCCAGCAGTGACGGGGGCAATCAGCCCCAGCATTTT
d_call: TRBD1; j_call: TRBJ2-1; v_call: TRBV28; clone_size: .; cdr3_length: 13; cdr3_aa: CASSWDRVNEQFF; cdr3_nt: TGTGCCAGCAGTTGGGACAGGGTCAATGAGCAGTTCTTC
d_call: .; j_call: TRBJ2-1; v_call: TRBV5-4; clone_size: .; cdr3_length: 13; cdr3_aa: CASRGRFYNEQFF; cdr3_nt: TGTGCCAGCAGGGGGCGTTTCTACAATGAGCAGTTCTTC
d_call: .; j_call: TRBJ1-1; v_call: TRBV14; clone_size: few; cdr3_length: 13; cdr3_aa: CASSQPGNTEAFF; cdr3_nt: TGTGCCAGCAGCCAGCCGGGGAACACTGAAGCTTTCTTT
d_call: TRBD1; j_call: TRBJ1-1; v_call: TRBV5-1; clone_size: .; cdr3_length: 13; cdr3_aa: CASSRDRAAEAFF; cdr3_nt: TGCGCCAGCAGCCGGGACAGGGCTGCTGAAGCTTTCTTT
d_call: TRBD1; j_call: TRBJ2-7; v_call: TRBV30; clone_size: .; cdr3_length: 15; cdr3_aa: CAWSVPVTGAYEQYF; cdr3_nt: TGTGCCTGGAGTGTACCAGTGACAGGGGCCTACGAGCAGTACTTC
d_call: .; j_call: TRBJ1-4; v_call: TRBV4-1; clone_size: .; cdr3_length: 16; cdr3_aa: CASSQDLGTSNEKLFF; cdr3_nt: TGCGCCAGCAGCCAAGATCTCGGGACAAGTAATGAAAAACTGTTTTTT
d_call: TRBD1; j_call: TRBJ1-5; v_call: TRBV10-2; clone_size: few; cdr3_length: 13; cdr3_aa: CASKTGGNQPQHF; cdr3_nt: TGCGCCAGCAAGACAGGGGGGAATCAGCCCCAGCATTTT
d_call: TRBD1; j_call: TRBJ1-5; v_call: TRBV15; clone_size: .; cdr3_length: 17; cdr3_aa: CATSIGQGVYSNQPQHF; cdr3_nt: TGTGCCACCAGCATCGGACAGGGGGTGTATAGCAATCAGCCCCAGCATTTT
d_call: TRBD1; j_call: TRBJ2-2; v_call: TRBV5-1; clone_size: few; cdr3_length: 16; cdr3_aa: CASSFFPGQYTGELFF; cdr3_nt: TGCGCCAGCAGCTTCTTTCCGGGACAGTACACCGGGGAGCTGTTTTTT
d_call: .; j_call: TRBJ1-1; v_call: TRBV20-1; clone_size: .; cdr3_length: 11; cdr3_aa: CSVNMNTEAFF; cdr3_nt: TGCAGTGTTAACATGAACACTGAAGCTTTCTTT
d_call: .; j_call: TRBJ1-2; v_call: TRBV28; clone_size: .; cdr3_length: 13; cdr3_aa: CASSLRGGRGYTF; cdr3_nt: TGTGCCAGCAGTTTGCGCGGGGGCCGAGGCTACACCTTC
d_call: .; j_call: TRBJ1-1; v_call: TRBV2; clone_size: .; cdr3_length: 12; cdr3_aa: CASSDRGCEAFF; cdr3_nt: TGTGCCAGCAGTGACAGGGGATGTGAAGCTTTCTTT